The following is a T cell receptor beta chain sequence with its context. Its target is not known. The CDR3 runs 11 residues. Germline V lookup: CDR1 SNHLY, CDR2 FYNNEI. The V end lost 8 bases, the J end lost 10 bases, and 14 bases lay between the germline ends. Sequencing used immunoSEQ multiplex PCR; TCRdb keeps in-frame clones, though not all of them. Of 80,000 to 90,000 clones listed, over 75% are singletons. These data are taken from a study of T cell responses to AZD1222 COVID-19 vaccine. General observations from the study: The span of vaccine-associated CD4 TCRs extended across spike, with dominance at 160-218 and 743-854. Donor demographics were predominantly white British with a female majority; clonal diversity may be underestimated.

Both about-4-week and about-12-week second-dose recipients were combined. The chain is built from TRBV2 and TRBJ1-1; tentatively, D is TRBD1 (5 bases). The sequence came from an adult who received the AZD1222 COVID-19 vaccine. Sequencing used peripheral blood, obtained 28 days after the second AZD1222 dose. CDR3 sequence reads: CASLGVGRAFF. The CDR3 nucleotides read TGTGCCAGCCTAGGTGTGGGGCGAGCTTTCTTT.